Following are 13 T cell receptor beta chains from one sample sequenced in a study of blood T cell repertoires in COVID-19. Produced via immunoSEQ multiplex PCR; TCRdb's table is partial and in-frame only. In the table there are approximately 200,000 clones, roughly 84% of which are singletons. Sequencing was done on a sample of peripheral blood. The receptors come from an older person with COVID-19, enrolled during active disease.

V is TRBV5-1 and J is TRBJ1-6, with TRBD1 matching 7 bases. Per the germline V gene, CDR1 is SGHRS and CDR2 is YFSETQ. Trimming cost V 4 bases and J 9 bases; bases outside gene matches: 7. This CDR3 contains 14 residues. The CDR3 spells CASSPTGTGSPLHF. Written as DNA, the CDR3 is TGCGCCAGCAGCCCGACAGGGACTGGTTCACCCCTCCACTTT.

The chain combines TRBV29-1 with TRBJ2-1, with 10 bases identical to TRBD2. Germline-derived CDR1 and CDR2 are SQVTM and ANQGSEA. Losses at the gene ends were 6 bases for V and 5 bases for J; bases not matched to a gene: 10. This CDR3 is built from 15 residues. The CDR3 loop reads CSVGLAIGWDNEQFF. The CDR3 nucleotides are TGCAGCGTGGGACTAGCGATCGGTTGGGACAATGAGCAGTTCTTC.

CDR3 protein: CASSQAGRETQYF. For the CDR3, the DNA is TGTGCCAGCAGTCAAGCGGGGAGGGAGACCCAGTACTTC. The V call is TRBV6-2 or TRBV6-3, the J call TRBJ2-5; 7 bases agree with TRBD2. Looked up from germline, CDR1 is MNHEY and CDR2 is SVGEGT. V shed 5 bases, J shed 5 bases, and the junction held 5 bases outside the gene matches. CDR3 length equals 13 residues.

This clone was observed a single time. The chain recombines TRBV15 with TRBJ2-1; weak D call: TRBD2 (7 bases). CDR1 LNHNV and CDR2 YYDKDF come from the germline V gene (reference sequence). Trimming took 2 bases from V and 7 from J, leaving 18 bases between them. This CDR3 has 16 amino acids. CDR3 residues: CATSRSGLGGMNEQFF. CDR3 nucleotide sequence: TGTGCCACCAGCAGATCTGGACTAGGGGGTATGAATGAGCAGTTCTTC.

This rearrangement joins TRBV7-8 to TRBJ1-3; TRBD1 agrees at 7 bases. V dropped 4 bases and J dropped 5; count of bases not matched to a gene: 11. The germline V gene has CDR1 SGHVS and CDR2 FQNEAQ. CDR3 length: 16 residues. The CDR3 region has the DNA TGTGCCAGCAGCTCGCGAAGGGGGCTTAATCGAAACACCATATATTTT. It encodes CASSSRRGLNRNTIYF.

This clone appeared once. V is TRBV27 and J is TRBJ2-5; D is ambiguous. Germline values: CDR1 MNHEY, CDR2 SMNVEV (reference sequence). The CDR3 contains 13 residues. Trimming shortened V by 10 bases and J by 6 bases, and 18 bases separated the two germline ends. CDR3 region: CAKHSGAGKTQYF. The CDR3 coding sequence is TGTGCCAAGCATAGTGGAGCCGGAAAGACCCAGTACTTC.

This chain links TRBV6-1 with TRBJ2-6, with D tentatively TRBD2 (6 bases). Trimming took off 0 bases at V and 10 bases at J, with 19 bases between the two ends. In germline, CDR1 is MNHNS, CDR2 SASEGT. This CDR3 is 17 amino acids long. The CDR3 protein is CASSEAGGFHPQNVLTF. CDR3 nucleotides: TGTGCCAGCAGTGAAGCCGGGGGTTTTCACCCACAAAACGTCCTGACTTTC.

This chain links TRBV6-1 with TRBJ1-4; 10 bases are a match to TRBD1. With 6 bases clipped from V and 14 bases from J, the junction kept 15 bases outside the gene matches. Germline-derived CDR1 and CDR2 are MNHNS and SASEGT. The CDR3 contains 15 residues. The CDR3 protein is CASSMTGGDYGGLFF. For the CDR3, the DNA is TGTGCCAGCAGCATGACAGGGGGCGATTATGGTGGGCTGTTTTTT.

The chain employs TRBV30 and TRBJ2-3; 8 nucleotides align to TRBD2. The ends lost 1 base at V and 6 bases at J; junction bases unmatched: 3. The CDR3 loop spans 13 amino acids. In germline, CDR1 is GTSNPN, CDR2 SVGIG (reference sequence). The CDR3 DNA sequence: TGTGCCTGGAGTGCAGGGACTAGTGATACGCAGTATTTT. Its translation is CAWSAGTSDTQYF.

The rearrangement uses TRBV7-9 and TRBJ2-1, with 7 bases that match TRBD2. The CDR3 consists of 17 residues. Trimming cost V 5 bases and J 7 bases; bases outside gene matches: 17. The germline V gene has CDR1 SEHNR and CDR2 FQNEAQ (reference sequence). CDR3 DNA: TGTGCCAGCAGCCCAGGAGGGCTAGCGGAGGGTTGGAATGAGCAGTTCTTC. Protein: CASSPGGLAEGWNEQFF. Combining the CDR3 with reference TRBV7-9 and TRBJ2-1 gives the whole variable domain DTGVSQNPRHKITKRGQNVTFRCDPISEHNRLYWYRQTLGQGPEFLTYFQNEAQLEKSRLLSDRFSAERPKGSFSTLEIQRTEQGDSAMYLCASSPGGLAEGWNEQFFGPGTRLTVL.

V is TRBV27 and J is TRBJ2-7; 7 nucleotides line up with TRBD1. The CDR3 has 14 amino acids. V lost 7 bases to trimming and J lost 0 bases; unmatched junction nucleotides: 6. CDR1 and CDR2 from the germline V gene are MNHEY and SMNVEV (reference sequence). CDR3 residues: CASKTGTDSYEQYF. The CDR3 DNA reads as TGTGCCAGCAAGACCGGGACAGACTCCTACGAGCAGTACTTC.

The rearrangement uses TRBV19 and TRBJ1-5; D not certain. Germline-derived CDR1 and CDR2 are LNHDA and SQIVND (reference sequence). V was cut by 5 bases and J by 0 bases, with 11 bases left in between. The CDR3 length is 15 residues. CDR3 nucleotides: TGTGCCAGTAGTTTCCGGGAAACTAGCAATCAGCCCCAGCATTTT. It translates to CASSFRETSNQPQHF.

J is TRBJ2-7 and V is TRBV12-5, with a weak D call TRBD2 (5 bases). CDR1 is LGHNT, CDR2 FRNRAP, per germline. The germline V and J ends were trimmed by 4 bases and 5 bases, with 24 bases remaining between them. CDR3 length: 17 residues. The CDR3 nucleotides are TGTGCTAGTGGTTCTTTAAGGAGGTCCCCCGGTTTTAACGAGCAGTACTTC. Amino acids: CASGSLRRSPGFNEQYF.